The clone carrying this T cell receptor beta chain was found a few times. Assay: immunoSEQ multiplex PCR; the TCRdb copy retains only in-frame clones and omits some. The profile shows roughly 240,000 clones, around four fifths of them singletons. This specimen belongs to a study of blood T cell repertoires in COVID-19. CDR1 and CDR2 (germline): MNHEY, SVGEGT. Trimming pared 5 bases from V and 0 bases from J, leaving 26 bases between. CDR3 size: 20 residues. The sequenced material came from peripheral blood. This chain links TRBV6-2 or TRBV6-3 with TRBJ1-5, with TRBD1 as a possible D gene (6 bases). The TCR comes from a woman at least 80 years old with acute or convalescent COVID-19. CDR3 coding DNA: TGTGCCAGCAGTAACGACTTGGACAGCCCCGTGATATATAGCAATCAGCCCCAGCATTTT. Its translation: CASSNDLDSPVIYSNQPQHF.